This T cell receptor beta chain stems from a study of blood T cells in healthy people across ages. Whenever a sample was processed, at least 7 million PBMCs were isolated. Primers used in a second PCR of roughly 6 to 11 cycles were a sample-barcoded 5' primer and a J-beta primer mix. TCRdb reprocessed the 5' RACE reads with MiXCR, giving one entry per CDR3 protein. Among over 500,000 distinct CDR3 sequences listed, about 25% were seen once. Germline V CDR1 and CDR2: SGHTA, FQGNSA. The ends lost 5 bases at V and 7 bases at J; junction bases unmatched: 8. The CDR3 totals 14 residues. These data were also reused for a study on T cells of mothers and their children. That study adds: Donors were three healthy Caucasian mothers and their six children. A slight, non-significant increase in overlap was found for related mother-child pairs relative to unrelated pairs.

The chain employs TRBV7-2 and TRBJ1-5; 7 positions agree with TRBD1. The sequence was obtained from a boy aged 2 to 10 in good health. The sequenced sample was blood. The CDR3 here is CASSAYRGRQPQHF. The CDR3 DNA reads TGTGCCAGCAGCGCCTACAGGGGACGGCAGCCCCAGCATTTT.